This T cell receptor (beta chain) was obtained from a study of CD8 T cells in Susac syndrome. RNA, at roughly 0.45 to 1 ug, was reverse transcribed with random hexamers. One entry per CDR3 protein, called by TCRdb with MiXCR from the immunoSEQ multiplex PCR reads. The sample consists of approximately 50,000 distinct CDR3 sequences, about 95% of them appearing once. Trimming left V 2 bases short and J 2 bases short, with 7 bases between. The V gene's germline CDR1 is SGHTA and CDR2 FQGNSA. This CDR3 contains 13 residues. This clonotype was observed a few times. The sequenced sample consisted of CD8+ T cells from PBMCs. This sequence was found in a human donor with Susac syndrome. This chain connects TRBV7-2 to TRBJ2-7; TRBD1 is a possible D gene (6 bases). Here the CDR3 DNA reads TGTGCCAGCAGCTTAACAGGGACCTACGAGCAGTACTTC. Its translation: CASSLTGTYEQYF. The full variable domain, rest sourced from reference TRBV7-2 and TRBJ2-7, is GAGVSQSPSNKVTEKGKDVELRCDPISGHTALYWYRQSLGQGLEFLIYFQGNSAPDKSGLPSDRFSAERTGGSVSTLTIQRTQQEDSAVYLCASSLTGTYEQYFGPGTRLTVT.